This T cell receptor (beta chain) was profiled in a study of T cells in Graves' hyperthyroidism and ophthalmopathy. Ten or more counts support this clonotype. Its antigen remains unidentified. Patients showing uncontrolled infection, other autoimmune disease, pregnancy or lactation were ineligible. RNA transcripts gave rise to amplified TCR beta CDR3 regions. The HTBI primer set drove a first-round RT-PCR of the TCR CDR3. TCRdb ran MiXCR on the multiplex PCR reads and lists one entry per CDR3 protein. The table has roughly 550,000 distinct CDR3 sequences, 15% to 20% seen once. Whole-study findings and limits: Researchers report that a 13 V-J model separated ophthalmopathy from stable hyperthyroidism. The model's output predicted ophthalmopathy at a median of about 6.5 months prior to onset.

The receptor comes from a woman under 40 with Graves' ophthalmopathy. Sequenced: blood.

The CDR3 sequence is CASSSRLAGGRGSYNEQFF. In nucleotides, the CDR3 is TGTGCCAGCAGTTCCCGACTAGCGGGAGGACGGGGTTCCTACAATGAGCAGTTCTTC. This chain links TRBV12-3 or TRBV12-4 with TRBJ2-1; 13 nucleotides agree with TRBD2. V dropped 4 bases and J dropped 1; count of bases not matched to a gene: 10. The CDR3 is made up of 19 amino acids.